One and the same sample provided the 13 T cell receptor beta chains below, sequenced in a study of blood T cell repertoires in COVID-19. The assay was immunoSEQ multiplex PCR, and TCRdb's table has in-frame clones only and misses some. In the table there are 220,000 or so clones, about 85% of which are singletons. The specimen was peripheral blood. These receptors all come from a man aged 30-40 years with active or convalescent COVID-19.

This clone was seen a few times. The CDR3 DNA reads as TGTGCCAGCAGTCTTGGGACAGGGAGAGGTTCACCCCTCCACTTT. Encoded protein: CASSLGTGRGSPLHF. This rearrangement joins TRBV2 to TRBJ1-6; TRBD1 agrees at 9 bases. Germline loops: CDR1 SNHLY, CDR2 FYNNEI. The CDR3 is made up of 15 amino acids. The junction had 8 bases not matched to a gene; V was cut back by 5 bases and J by 9 bases.

This chain links TRBV6-5 with TRBJ2-7; no clear D gene. The germline V gene encodes CDR1 MNHEY and CDR2 SVGAGI. The CDR3 loop spans 14 amino acids. V was pared by 0 bases and J by 1 base, with 7 bases between. The CDR3 here is CASSYSRRSYEQYF. As DNA, the CDR3 is TGTGCCAGCAGTTACTCTAGGAGATCCTACGAGCAGTACTTC.

This CDR3 reads CASSGGGLGIEAFF. Here the CDR3 DNA reads TGTGCCAGCAGTGGGGGGGGGCTAGGGATTGAAGCTTTCTTT. V and J are TRBV28 and TRBJ1-1; D perhaps matches TRBD1 (6 bases). Trimming pared 5 bases from V and 7 bases from J, leaving 17 bases between. The V gene's germline CDR1 is MDHEN and CDR2 SYDVKM. The CDR3 contains 14 residues.

The chain links TRBV18 to TRBJ1-6; 9 bases line up with TRBD1. From germline, CDR1 is KGHSH and CDR2 LQKENI. V lost 1 base, J lost 8 bases, and 12 bases stayed unmatched. The CDR3 sequence is 18 residues long. Written as DNA, the CDR3 is TGTGCCAGCTCACCACGTCTCCTTCAACAGGGGGCGGATTCACCCCTCCACTTT. Its protein product is CASSPRLLQQGADSPLHF. The variable domain in full, with the rest retrieved from reference TRBV18 and TRBJ1-6, is NAGVMQNPRHLVRRRGQEARLRCSPMKGHSHVYWYRQLPEEGLKFMVYLQKENIIDESGMPKERFSAEFPKEGPSILRIQQVVRGDSAAYFCASSPRLLQQGADSPLHFGNGTRLTVT.

This clone was seen more than once but under ten times. This chain joins TRBV2 and TRBJ2-3, with D maybe TRBD2 (6 bases). Trimming stripped 8 bases from V and 0 bases from J, with 12 bases between. The CDR3 is made up of 14 amino acids. Germline assignment: CDR1 SNHLY and CDR2 FYNNEI. CDR3 sequence reads: CASGAGISTDTQYF. CDR3 coding DNA: TGTGCCAGCGGGGCGGGAATTAGCACAGATACGCAGTATTTT. The full variable domain, rest sourced from reference TRBV2 and TRBJ2-3, is EPEVTQTPSHQVTQMGQEVILRCVPISNHLYFYWYRQILGQKVEFLVSFYNNEISEKSEIFDDQFSVERPDGSNFTLKIRSTKLEDSAMYFCASGAGISTDTQYFGPGTRLTVL.

This clone occurred once. The chain joins TRBV7-9 to TRBJ2-1; no firm D call. Trimming cost V 8 bases and J 1 base, with 12 bases left between them. The V gene's germline CDR1 is SEHNR and CDR2 FQNEAQ (reference sequence). CDR3 length: 14 residues. The CDR3 is CASRPMPSYNEQFF. The CDR3 DNA sequence: TGTGCCAGCCGCCCTATGCCATCCTACAATGAGCAGTTCTTC.

This chain joins TRBV2 and TRBJ2-5; maybe TRBD2 (5 bases). The CDR3 extends over 12 amino acids. CDR1 SNHLY and CDR2 FYNNEI come from the germline V gene. The ends were cut back, 2 bases at V and 4 bases at J, with 5 bases in the middle. CDR3 region: CASSELAETQYF. Here the CDR3 DNA reads TGTGCCAGCAGTGAACTAGCAGAGACCCAGTACTTC.

The genes are TRBV6-2 or TRBV6-3 and TRBJ1-3; D is unresolved. The CDR3 runs to 14 residues. Looked up from germline, CDR1 is MNHEY and CDR2 is SVGEGT. V lost 5 bases and J 0 bases, leaving 8 bases between the germline ends. CDR3 residues: CASSTVLSGNTIYF. The CDR3, as DNA: TGTGCCAGCAGTACAGTCCTCTCTGGAAACACCATATATTTT.

The chain joins TRBV2 to TRBJ1-1; TRBD1 is a possible D gene (6 bases). V lost 7 bases to trimming and J lost 1 base, with 10 bases between them. Germline values: CDR1 SNHLY, CDR2 FYNNEI. This CDR3 is 13 amino acids long. The CDR3 loop reads CASNYRENTEAFF. The CDR3 DNA reads as TGTGCCAGCAATTACAGGGAGAACACTGAAGCTTTCTTT.

This chain joins TRBV5-1 and TRBJ1-2, with D tentatively TRBD1 (6 bases). The ends were cut back, 0 bases at V and 5 bases at J, with 14 bases in the middle. Germline V lookup: CDR1 SGHRS, CDR2 YFSETQ. This CDR3 is built from 15 residues. CDR3 protein: CASSLAGGAGYGYTF. DNA of the CDR3: TGCGCCAGCAGCTTGGCCGGGGGGGCTGGTTATGGCTACACCTTC.

The chain carries TRBV7-6 and TRBJ1-1; possibly TRBD1 for D (6 bases). The germline V and J ends were trimmed by 5 bases and 1 base, with 17 bases remaining between them. The CDR3 length is 16 residues. From germline, CDR1 is SGHVS and CDR2 FNYEAQ. The CDR3 DNA follows: TGTGCCAGCAGCCCGGCGGGGGGCCGGAAGAACACTGAAGCTTTCTTT. This translates into CASSPAGGRKNTEAFF.

This clone was counted once. The V gene is TRBV10-3, the J gene TRBJ2-2, with a weak D call TRBD2 (6 bases). Trimming stripped 5 bases from V and 7 bases from J, with 11 bases between. This CDR3 has 13 residues. Germline V gene data show CDR1 as ENHRY and CDR2 as SYGVKD. This CDR3 reads CAISPRAGGELFF. CDR3 nucleotides: TGTGCCATCAGTCCACGAGCGGGCGGGGAGCTGTTTTTT.

The chain joins TRBV10-3 to TRBJ2-2; D is perhaps TRBD1 (6 bases). V lost 4 bases and J lost 4, with 13 bases in between. Germline values: CDR1 ENHRY, CDR2 SYGVKD. CDR3 size: 15 residues. CDR3 nucleotide sequence: TGTGCCATCAGTGGGGCAACAGGGCTCACCGGGGAGCTGTTTTTT. The encoded protein is CAISGATGLTGELFF.